Sequencing of this TCR beta chain was carried out in a study of T cell repertoires in cytomegalovirus infection. Via MiXCR, TCRdb re-called the reads, giving one row per CDR3 protein. The table has fewer than 650,000 distinct CDR3 sequences, about 40% seen once. This clonotype was found a few times. Its antigen is not known. V shed 4 bases, J shed 6 bases, and the junction held 4 bases outside the gene matches. Germline V gene sequence: CDR1 SGHRS, CDR2 YFSETQ. This CDR3 is 13 amino acids long. The chain carries TRBV5-1 and TRBJ2-3; TRBD2 agrees at 8 bases. This sequence was found in a human donor in good health (CMV status not recorded). Some clones in this sample may be carry-over from other donors' samples. The specimen was cultured PBMCs, collected from culture after CMV antigen stimulation. The CDR3 nucleotides are TGCGCCAGCAGCCCCGGGGGGGTTGATACGCAGTATTTT. Translating gives CASSPGGVDTQYF.